These 20 T cell receptor beta chains were all obtained from the same sample, sequenced in a study of shared clonotypes between healthy human individuals. Assay: immunoSEQ multiplex PCR; the TCRdb copy retains only in-frame clones and omits some. The repertoire has a few million clones, over 85% of them found once; the top ten carry around 0.4%. Material: naive CD4+ T cells from PBMCs. Subset: CD45RA+ positively selected. The receptors originated from a young man in good health. Some clones in this sample may be carry-over from other donors' samples.

This chain joins TRBV6-6 and TRBJ2-1; 10 nucleotides align to TRBD2. The CDR3 length is 15 residues. CDR1 and CDR2 (germline): MNHNY, SVGAGI (reference sequence). Trimming cost V 5 bases and J 9 bases; bases outside gene matches: 10. CDR3 sequence (DNA): TGTGCCAGCAGTCCTACTAGCGGGATATGGGGTGAGCAGTTCTTC. Its translation is CASSPTSGIWGEQFF.

The chain carries TRBV4-1 and TRBJ1-2, with D maybe TRBD1 (5 bases). Trimming left V 4 bases short and J 6 bases short, with 15 bases between. The germline CDR1 and CDR2 sequences are MGHRA and YSYEKL. CDR3 length equals 14 residues. The CDR3 region is CASSRERQRHGYTF. CDR3 in DNA: TGCGCCAGCAGCCGCGAAAGACAGAGACATGGCTACACCTTC.

The chain recombines TRBV6-6 with TRBJ2-7, with TRBD1 matching over 12 bases. The V gene end was trimmed by 7 bases and the J gene end by 6 bases; junction bases not matched to a gene: 7. Per the germline V gene, CDR1 is MNHNY and CDR2 is SVGAGI (reference sequence). This CDR3 has 14 amino acids. For the CDR3, the DNA is TGTGCCAGCACCCGGGACAGGGGGCGCCCCGAGCAGTACTTC. Its translation: CASTRDRGRPEQYF.

The J gene is TRBJ1-1, the V gene TRBV7-2; possible D gene TRBD1, 5 bases. V lost 2 bases to trimming and J lost 0 bases, with 10 bases between them. The CDR3 is made up of 15 amino acids. CDR1 SGHTA and CDR2 FQGNSA come from the germline V gene. This CDR3 is CASSLFQGLNTEAFF. The CDR3, as DNA: TGTGCCAGCAGCTTATTTCAGGGCTTGAACACTGAAGCTTTCTTT.

The chain joins TRBV7-3 to TRBJ1-5; D not resolved. The CDR3 consists of 13 residues. Looked up from germline, CDR1 is SGHTA and CDR2 is FQGTGA. The V end lost 5 bases, the J end lost 0 bases, and 5 bases lay between the germline ends. The chain's CDR3 is CASSRSSNQPQHF. Written as DNA, the CDR3 is TGTGCCAGCAGCCGGAGTAGCAATCAGCCCCAGCATTTT.

CDR3 in amino acids: CAWSRGQITGELFF. In DNA, the CDR3 is TGTGCCTGGAGTAGAGGACAGATCACCGGGGAGCTGTTTTTT. The chain is built from TRBV30 and TRBJ2-2; D perhaps matches TRBD1 (6 bases). From germline, CDR1 is GTSNPN and CDR2 SVGIG (reference sequence). This CDR3 comprises 14 residues. The V and J ends lost 2 bases and 4 bases respectively, with 11 bases between them.

V gene TRBV28 combines with J gene TRBJ1-3; 7 nucleotides align to TRBD1. CDR3 length: 14 amino acids. J was trimmed by 2 bases and V by 7 bases; bases with no gene match: 5. The germline gives CDR1 MDHEN, CDR2 SYDVKM. The CDR3 region is CASTDRRTGNTIYF. The DNA of the CDR3 is TGTGCCAGCACGGACAGGCGGACTGGAAACACCATATATTTT.

In the case of this clone: The sample contains more than one DNA sequence encoding this CDR3. The chain is built from TRBV9 and TRBJ2-7, with 12 bases that match TRBD2. Losses at the gene ends were 2 bases for V and 4 bases for J; bases not matched to a gene: 1. CDR3 size: 14 residues. Germline V CDR1 and CDR2: SGDLS, YYNGEE. The CDR3 DNA is TGTGCCAGCAGCGTCGGGACTAGCGGGTACGAGCAGTACTTC. The encoded protein is CASSVGTSGYEQYF.

The rearrangement links TRBV2 to TRBJ1-2; tentative D call: TRBD1 (5 bases). V lost 2 bases and J 8 bases, leaving 15 bases between the germline ends. The CDR3 length is 14 residues. Germline CDR1 SNHLY, CDR2 FYNNEI. The CDR3 DNA reads as TGTGCCAGCAGTGAAATTGGGCAGGGAGGCGGCTACACCTTC. Translating gives CASSEIGQGGGYTF.

Turning to this clone: The sample contains more than one DNA sequence encoding this CDR3. This chain connects TRBV7-2 to TRBJ2-3, with TRBD1 identical over 7 bases. Trimming at V came to 5 bases and at J to 1 base, leaving 3 bases not matched to a gene. The CDR3 consists of 14 residues. Germline assignment: CDR1 SGHTA and CDR2 FQGNSA. The CDR3 nucleotides read TGTGCCAGCAGCCGAGACAGGGGCACAGATACGCAGTATTTT. Translation: CASSRDRGTDTQYF.

This chain links TRBV7-2 with TRBJ2-5; D perhaps matches TRBD2 (6 bases). Looked up from germline, CDR1 is SGHTA and CDR2 is FQGNSA. Trimming removed 3 bases from V and 2 bases from J, with 13 bases in between. The CDR3 consists of 15 residues. The CDR3 is CASSFRLDLQETQYF. CDR3 coding DNA: TGTGCCAGCAGCTTCCGACTAGATCTGCAAGAGACCCAGTACTTC.

CDR3 in amino acids: CASSPGTSATYNEQFF. In nucleotides, the CDR3 is TGTGCCAGCAGCCCTGGGACTAGCGCCACCTACAATGAGCAGTTCTTC. This rearrangement joins TRBV7-3 to TRBJ2-1, with TRBD2 identical over 10 bases. V was pared by 5 bases and J by 2 bases, with 6 bases of the junction left unmatched. Germline assignment: CDR1 SGHTA and CDR2 FQGTGA. The CDR3 runs to 16 residues. The complete variable domain, with remaining parts taken from reference TRBV7-3 and TRBJ2-1, reads GAGVSQTPSNKVTEKGKYVELRCDPISGHTALYWYRQSLGQGPEFLIYFQGTGAADDSGLPNDRFFAVRPEGSVSTLKIQRTERGDSAVYLCASSPGTSATYNEQFFGPGTRLTVL.

The rearrangement links TRBV28 to TRBJ2-5; D tentatively fits TRBD1 or TRBD2 (6 bases each). The length of the CDR3 is 14 residues. V was trimmed by 8 bases and J by 4 bases, leaving 17 bases between them. Germline loops: CDR1 MDHEN, CDR2 SYDVKM. In DNA form, the CDR3 reads TGTGCCAGCTCAAGAGGGGGGAGAGTAGAGACCCAGTACTTC. This gives the protein CASSRGGRVETQYF.

CDR3 nucleotide sequence: TGTGCCAGCAGCGCGGGCGGGAGCCCCTACAATGAGCAGTTCTTC. Protein product: CASSAGGSPYNEQFF. The chain has TRBV7-9 and TRBJ2-1, with TRBD2 matching over 7 bases. The CDR3 has 15 amino acids. The germline CDR1 and CDR2 sequences are SEHNR and FQNEAQ (reference sequence). The V and J ends lost 5 bases and 2 bases, in that order; junction bases with no gene match: 6.

The chain is built from TRBV7-2 and TRBJ1-2, with D uncertain. Germline loops: CDR1 SGHTA, CDR2 FQGNSA. V was cut by 5 bases and J by 0 bases, with 13 bases left in between. This CDR3 spans 15 amino acids. CDR3 in amino acids: CASSPELVPNYGYTF. CDR3 nucleotides: TGTGCCAGCAGCCCTGAGTTAGTACCTAACTATGGCTACACCTTC.

The rearrangement joins TRBV7-2 to TRBJ1-1; D not resolved. With 5 bases removed from V and 1 base from J, the gap between germline ends came to 11 bases. Germline CDR1 is SGHTA and CDR2 is FQGNSA. The CDR3 covers 14 residues. The DNA of the CDR3 is TGTGCCAGCAGCCCCCTCATGGGGAACACTGAAGCTTTCTTT. Protein: CASSPLMGNTEAFF.

This rearrangement joins TRBV11-1 to TRBJ2-7, with TRBD1 matching 8 bases. The germline gives CDR1 SGHAT, CDR2 FQDESV (reference sequence). The CDR3 has 14 amino acids. V dropped 3 bases and J dropped 7; count of bases not matched to a gene: 8. The CDR3 coding sequence is TGTGCCAGCAGCTTCACCGGACAGGGTAGGGAGCAGTACTTC. Its translation: CASSFTGQGREQYF.

The chain links TRBV28 to TRBJ2-2; D may be TRBD1 or TRBD2 (5 bases each). The length of the CDR3 is 16 residues. Trimming removed 3 bases from V and 2 bases from J, with 13 bases in between. Germline V gives CDR1 MDHEN, CDR2 SYDVKM. CDR3 protein: CASSFPGAPNTGELFF. Written as DNA, the CDR3 is TGTGCCAGCAGTTTTCCCGGGGCCCCTAACACCGGGGAGCTGTTTTTT. Combining the CDR3 with reference TRBV28 and TRBJ2-2 gives the whole variable domain DVKVTQSSRYLVKRTGEKVFLECVQDMDHENMFWYRQDPGLGLRLIYFSYDVKMKEKGDIPEGYSVSREKKERFSLILESASTNQTSMYLCASSFPGAPNTGELFFGEGSRLTVL.

This chain links TRBV5-6 with TRBJ2-7; D is uncertain. CDR1 is SGHDT, CDR2 YYEEEE, per germline. This CDR3 is built from 15 residues. V was cut by 3 bases and J by 0 bases, with 13 bases left in between. CDR3 sequence: CASSSWTESSYEQYF. In DNA form, the CDR3 reads TGTGCCAGCAGCTCCTGGACCGAGAGCTCCTACGAGCAGTACTTC.

The table lists this clone with a count of one. This chain uses TRBV2 with TRBJ2-7; 11 nucleotides line up with TRBD1. Germline assignment: CDR1 SNHLY and CDR2 FYNNEI. The CDR3 has 15 residues. Trimming cost V 5 bases and J 2 bases; bases outside gene matches: 5. DNA of the CDR3: TGTGCCAGCAGTAGGGACAGGGGGGCCACCTACGAGCAGTACTTC. Its translation is CASSRDRGATYEQYF.